These 21 T cell receptor beta chains came from one sample sequenced in a study of Ad26.COV2.S vaccination and SARS-CoV-2 variants. Generated by immunoSEQ multiplex PCR, the TCRdb table keeps only in-frame clones and is missing some. The sample shows 350,000 to 500,000 clones, roughly 90% of them seen only once. Treatment noted: around 19 received Ad26.COV2.S at low or high dose, single or two shots; 5 received placebo; per-sample allocation not given. The samples date from day 63 after the first vaccine or placebo injection. The input for sequencing was peripheral blood, taken in a trial of Ad26.COV2.S vaccine versus placebo. These receptors were collected from a person between 18 and 65 years old who received the Ad26.COV2.S COVID-19 vaccine or a placebo.

J is TRBJ2-1 and V is TRBV19, with 13 positions matching TRBD2. The CDR3 totals 20 residues. V lost 5 bases to trimming and J lost 1 base; unmatched junction nucleotides: 14. Germline lookup yields CDR1 LNHDA and CDR2 SQIVND (reference sequence). The CDR3 DNA sequence: TGTGCCAGTAGTGCACGAATGGGACTAGCGGGACAAACATCCTACAATGAGCAGTTCTTC. Translated, it gives CASSARMGLAGQTSYNEQFF.

The chain uses TRBV5-1 and TRBJ2-1; possible D gene TRBD2, 5 bases. Germline V gene data show CDR1 as SGHRS and CDR2 as YFSETQ. The V gene lost 4 bases and the J gene lost 0 bases, with 11 bases spanning the gap. The CDR3 length is 15 residues. CDR3 coding DNA: TGCGCCAGCAGCGGAGCGGAGAGCTCCTACAATGAGCAGTTCTTC. As protein: CASSGAESSYNEQFF.

The chain uses TRBV4-3 and TRBJ1-1; D is possibly TRBD1 (5 bases). CDR1 is LGHNA, CDR2 YSLEER, per germline. Trimming removed 4 bases from V and 4 bases from J, with 10 bases in between. The CDR3 runs to 13 residues. The CDR3 nucleotides read TGCGCCAGCAGCCGTCGCAGGGTCACTGAAGCTTTCTTT. The encoded protein is CASSRRRVTEAFF.

CDR3 coding DNA: TGTGCCAGCAGCCGAAAGGGACTAGCGGGGGGGGTTAAGGATGAGCAGTTCTTC. Its translation: CASSRKGLAGGVKDEQFF. The chain links TRBV6-6 to TRBJ2-1, with 16 bases identical to TRBD2. The CDR3 has 18 residues. V shed 6 bases and J 8 bases; nucleotides not matched to a gene: 13. Germline V gene lookup returns CDR1 MNHNY and CDR2 SVGAGI (reference sequence).

The V call is TRBV5-1, the J call TRBJ1-3, with no clear D. This CDR3 contains 17 residues. Trimming removed 2 bases from V and 2 bases from J, with 17 bases in between. Germline V CDR1 and CDR2: SGHRS, YFSETQ. The CDR3 loop is CASSLDGTRNAGNTIYF. The CDR3 region has the DNA TGCGCCAGCAGCTTAGACGGAACTAGGAATGCTGGAAACACCATATATTTT.

J is TRBJ2-7 and V is TRBV7-8; TRBD2 is a possible D gene (6 bases). Germline values: CDR1 SGHVS, CDR2 FQNEAQ. The CDR3 has 15 residues. V was trimmed by 0 bases and J by 2 bases, leaving 11 bases between them. CDR3 sequence (DNA): TGTGCCAGCAGCTTAGCCGGGTCGGGGGCCTACGAGCAGTACTTC. Amino acid sequence: CASSLAGSGAYEQYF.

The CDR3 spells CASSSIGFGVKSYEQYF. DNA for the CDR3: TGTGCCAGCAGTTCCATAGGGTTCGGGGTAAAATCCTACGAGCAGTACTTC. The V call is TRBV28, the J call TRBJ2-7; D is perhaps TRBD2 (5 bases). Looked up from germline, CDR1 is MDHEN and CDR2 is SYDVKM. This CDR3 has 17 amino acids. V lost 4 bases and J 1 base, leaving 20 bases between the germline ends.

V and J are TRBV3-1 (or the pseudogene TRBV3-2) and TRBJ1-5, with D unresolved. V was pared by 0 bases and J by 4 bases, with 10 bases between. This CDR3 has 15 amino acids. Germline lookup yields CDR1 LGHDT and CDR2 YNNKEL (reference sequence). CDR3 DNA: TGTGCCAGCAGCCAAGATTTTACAGCGAATCAGCCCCAGCATTTT. It yields the protein CASSQDFTANQPQHF.

J is TRBJ2-7 and V is TRBV15, with a possible D match to TRBD1 (5 bases). This CDR3 is built from 14 residues. V was cut by 2 bases and J by 2 bases, with 10 bases left in between. Germline assignment: CDR1 LNHNV and CDR2 YYDKDF (reference sequence). CDR3 nucleotides: TGTGCCACCAGCAGACAGGGTCTCACCTACGAGCAGTACTTC. It encodes CATSRQGLTYEQYF.

This chain connects TRBV20-1 to TRBJ1-5, with D possibly being TRBD1 (6 bases). This CDR3 has 11 amino acids. V was trimmed by 5 bases and J by 7 bases, leaving 9 bases between them. Germline V gene sequence: CDR1 DFQATT, CDR2 SNEGSKA (reference sequence). CDR3 sequence: CSAGDNQPQHF. The DNA of the CDR3 is TGCAGTGCTGGGGACAACCAGCCCCAGCATTTT.

This sequence joins TRBV11-2 and TRBJ2-2, with 9 positions matching TRBD2. Losses at the gene ends were 5 bases for V and 3 bases for J; bases not matched to a gene: 7. The germline gives CDR1 SGHAT, CDR2 FQNNGV. The CDR3 sequence is 16 residues long. Written as DNA, the CDR3 is TGTGCCAGCAGCGTACGCGGGGGGGAAGACACCGGGGAGCTGTTTTTT. Translated, it gives CASSVRGGEDTGELFF. The full variable domain, in which reference TRBV11-2 and TRBJ2-2 provide the parts outside the CDR3, is EAGVAQSPRYKIIEKRQSVAFWCNPISGHATLYWYQQILGQGPKLLIQFQNNGVVDDSQLPKDRFSAERLKGVDSTLKIQPAKLEDSAVYLCASSVRGGEDTGELFFGEGSRLTVL.

This rearrangement joins TRBV30 to TRBJ2-7; D is ambiguous. V was clipped by 0 bases and J by 5 bases, with 8 bases between them. The CDR3 has 12 residues. Looked up from germline, CDR1 is GTSNPN and CDR2 is SVGIG (reference sequence). DNA of the CDR3: TGTGCCTGGAGTGTAGTTGGCAACGAGCAGTACTTC. Translated: CAWSVVGNEQYF.

The rearrangement links TRBV14 to TRBJ2-7; no firm D call. The V and J ends lost 4 bases and 0 bases respectively, with 10 bases between them. The CDR3 length is 14 residues. CDR1 is SGHDN and CDR2 is FVKESK in the germline V gene. This CDR3 is CASSPFQSSYEQYF. The CDR3 nucleotides read TGTGCCAGCAGCCCATTTCAGAGCTCCTACGAGCAGTACTTC.

On this clone itself: The sample contains more than one DNA sequence encoding this CDR3. CDR3 nucleotides: TGTGCCACCAGCAGGGACTCCTACGAGCAGTACTTC. Residues: CATSRDSYEQYF. This chain uses TRBV15 with TRBJ2-7; D is unclear. CDR3 length: 12 residues. Trimming cost V 3 bases and J 0 bases, with 3 bases left between them. Germline-derived CDR1 and CDR2 are LNHNV and YYDKDF (reference sequence).

A remark on this clone: This specimen includes other DNA sequences encoding the same CDR3. V and J are TRBV5-1 and TRBJ2-7, with D unresolved. The V gene lost 0 bases and the J gene lost 4 bases, with 5 bases spanning the gap. The CDR3 is 12 residues long. Germline CDR1 is SGHRS and CDR2 is YFSETQ. The CDR3 loop reads CASSLDRYEQYF. CDR3 nucleotide sequence: TGCGCCAGCAGCTTGGATCGGTACGAGCAGTACTTC.

The V gene is TRBV2, the J gene TRBJ2-7, with D hard to call. The germline V and J ends were trimmed by 4 bases and 1 base, with 8 bases remaining between them. CDR1 and CDR2 (germline): SNHLY, FYNNEI. This CDR3 is 13 amino acids long. Here the CDR3 DNA reads TGTGCCAGCAGTGGAGGACGGTCCTACGAGCAGTACTTC. This codes for CASSGGRSYEQYF. Based on the CDR3 plus reference TRBV2 and TRBJ2-7, the full variable domain is EPEVTQTPSHQVTQMGQEVILRCVPISNHLYFYWYRQILGQKVEFLVSFYNNEISEKSEIFDDQFSVERPDGSNFTLKIRSTKLEDSAMYFCASSGGRSYEQYFGPGTRLTVT.

This sequence joins TRBV6-6 and TRBJ1-6; D is possibly TRBD1 (6 bases). V lost 6 bases, J lost 7 bases, and 19 bases lay in between. The CDR3 has 16 amino acids. Germline loops: CDR1 MNHNY, CDR2 SVGAGI (reference sequence). This chain's CDR3 is CASSRRGGRENSPLHF. DNA of the CDR3: TGTGCCAGCAGCCGACGGGGGGGGCGAGAGAATTCACCCCTCCACTTT.

The chain employs TRBV10-3 and TRBJ2-3, with no clear D. There are 14 residues in the CDR3. V shed 2 bases and J shed 2 bases, with 8 bases lying between them. Germline V lookup: CDR1 ENHRY, CDR2 SYGVKD. The CDR3 loop is CAISELSTTDTQYF. As DNA, the CDR3 is TGTGCCATCAGTGAGCTCTCTACCACAGATACGCAGTATTTT.

V usage is TRBV28 and J usage is TRBJ2-2, with unresolved D. The germline V gene encodes CDR1 MDHEN and CDR2 SYDVKM. The CDR3 is made up of 17 amino acids. Between the trimmed V and J ends, which lost 3 bases and 4 bases, there was a span of 18 bases. CDR3 in DNA: TGTGCCAGCAGTTTTCTCAGGAGTAGCCCTGGCACCGGGGAGCTGTTTTTT. It translates to CASSFLRSSPGTGELFF.

This chain joins TRBV7-8 and TRBJ1-5; D is ambiguous. V lost 1 base, J lost 0 bases, and 19 bases lay in between. There are 19 residues in the CDR3. CDR1 SGHVS and CDR2 FQNEAQ come from the germline V gene. The DNA of the CDR3 is TGTGCCAGCAGCTTAGATGTACTTCGGGCAGCATATAGCAATCAGCCCCAGCATTTT. Translated, it gives CASSLDVLRAAYSNQPQHF.

J is TRBJ2-2 and V is TRBV5-4, with D perhaps given as TRBD1 or TRBD2 (6 bases each). The germline V and J ends were trimmed by 4 bases and 4 bases, with 14 bases remaining between them. This CDR3 spans 15 amino acids. Per germline, CDR1 SGHNT and CDR2 YYREEE (reference sequence). The CDR3 DNA is TGTGCCAGCAGCCCGGGGGCGCAGGTCACCGGGGAGCTGTTTTTT. Protein: CASSPGAQVTGELFF.